These T cell receptor beta chains were read from a single sample in a study of beta chain features in type 1 diabetes. Using immunoSEQ multiplex PCR, the repertoire was profiled, and TCRdb retains in-frame clones only, with some absent. The sample has hundreds of thousands of clones; under 20% are singletons. What was sequenced was naive CD4+ T cells from blood. These TCRs come from a woman between 18 and 29 years old in good health. CDR3s leave out the opening cysteine and the closing phenylalanine or tryptophan. Some rows mark clone size as missing; the rest say once, few, many or name a class of expanded clone.

>.|TRBV4-2
ASSQDPSAGGSYEQY
>.|TRBV9
ASSHGSSGANVLT
>.|TRBV6-6
ASSIDRGETF
>.|TRBV7-2
ASSLGPGQGLSAF
>.|TRBV29-1
SLVVGTSASTDTQY
>.|TRBV6-6
ASRRSPGQLNYGYT
>few|TRBV7-2
ASSPWRTGDEKLF
>few|TRBV11-1
ASRARGVGTDTQY
>few|TRBV7-8
ASSIRPTGTTDTQY
>few|TRBV7-8
ASSRAPLAGVQETQY
>.|TRBV7-2
ASSAQGSNPGELF
>.|TRBV19
ASSKGQGTGELF
>few|TRBV6-5
ASNRGQEEKLF
>.|TRBV19
ASSISLREGRNTEAF
>.|TRBV5-4
ASIHWSNPSGEQF
>.|TRBV19
ASSTGTSAHSYNEQF
>.|TRBV7-2
ASKRDPLNEQF
>.|TRBV15
ATSRGPNEQY
>.|TRBV6-5
ASRRQGLVSTEAF
>.|TRBV6-5
ASKAGIYHEQF
>.|TRBV7-2
ASSSQGGNSGNTIY
>.|TRBV28
ASRGSRGRGSGEETQY
>.|TRBV29-1
SVKAGGNEQF
>.|TRBV18
ASSPAHRDEQF
>few|TRBV5-1
ASGLRRATGELF